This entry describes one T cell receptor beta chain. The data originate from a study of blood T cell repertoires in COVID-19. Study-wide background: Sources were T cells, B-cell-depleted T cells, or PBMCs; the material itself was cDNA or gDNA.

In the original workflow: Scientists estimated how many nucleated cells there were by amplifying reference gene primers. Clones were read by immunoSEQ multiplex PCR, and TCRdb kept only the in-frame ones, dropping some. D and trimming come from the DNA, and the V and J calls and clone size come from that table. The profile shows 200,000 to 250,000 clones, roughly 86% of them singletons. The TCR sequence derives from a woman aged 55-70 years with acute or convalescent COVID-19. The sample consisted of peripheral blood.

CDR3 protein: CASSLTGRTDTQYF. The CDR3 DNA reads TGTGCCAGCAGCTTAACGGGGCGCACAGATACGCAGTATTTT. The chain has TRBV7-3 and TRBJ2-3; maybe TRBD1 (5 bases). With 0 bases removed from V and 1 base from J, the gap between germline ends came to 5 bases. Germline V gene lookup returns CDR1 SGHTA and CDR2 FQGTGA. This CDR3 comprises 14 residues.